The present entry profiles one TCR beta chain with its context. RNA in amounts of 0.5 to 1 ug was reverse transcribed with random hexamers. MiXCR, run by TCRdb on the immunoSEQ multiplex PCR reads, gives a single entry per CDR3 protein. Of roughly 190,000 distinct CDR3 sequences listed, about 93% are singletons. After removal of 5 bases from V and 1 base from J, the junction contained 5 bases not matched to a gene. The CDR3 has 17 residues. The germline gives CDR1 SEHNR, CDR2 FQNEAQ (reference sequence). The data were taken from a study of CD8 T cells in Susac syndrome. This sequence was found in a human donor in good health. Sequenced material: CD4+ T cells from PBMCs. V and J are TRBV7-9 and TRBJ2-2, with 12 bases lining up with TRBD1. The CDR3 sequence: CASSPRDRGQNTGELFF. In DNA form, the CDR3 reads TGTGCCAGCAGCCCCCGGGACAGGGGGCAGAACACCGGGGAGCTGTTTTTT.